A single sample is the source of the 3 T cell receptor beta chains below, sequenced in a study of T-cell reconstitution after alpha-beta-depleted transplantation in children. The TCRbeta library was prepared with unique molecular identifiers. Each CDR3 protein gets one entry after TCRdb re-called the PCR reads with MiXCR. The top ten hold 0.75% to 0.85% of the sample, which has approximately 650,000 distinct CDR3 sequences, roughly 13% seen once. This material consisted of PBMCs, taken before TCRalphabeta/CD19-depleted stem cell transplant. The receptors were sampled from a girl aged 2 to 10 with congenital amegakaryocytic thrombocytopenia, due to receive a stem cell transplant.

This clonotype was counted ten times or more. The V gene is TRBV20-1, the J gene TRBJ2-7; no firm D call. The CDR3 runs 14 residues. Germline CDR1 DFQATT, CDR2 SNEGSKA (reference sequence). V lost 3 bases and J lost 2, with 14 bases in between. The CDR3 spells CSASGRLGPYEQYF. The CDR3 nucleotides read TGCAGTGCTAGTGGACGCTTGGGCCCCTACGAGCAGTACTTC.

At least ten counts were recorded for this clonotype. CDR3 residues: CATGLAGGYRFF. The CDR3 bases are TGTGCCACCGGACTAGCGGGGGGGTATCGGTTCTTC. The V call is TRBV6-6, the J call TRBJ2-1; 15 positions match TRBD2. The CDR3 runs to 12 residues. Germline CDR1 is MNHNY and CDR2 is SVGAGI (reference sequence). V lost 10 bases and J lost 15; bases outside the gene matches: 7.

This clonotype was recorded a few times. V is TRBV5-1 and J is TRBJ2-1; TRBD2 matches at 9 bases. Germline lookup yields CDR1 SGHRS and CDR2 YFSETQ. Trimming took 5 bases from V and 9 from J; bases not matched to a gene: 12. The CDR3 has 15 amino acids. In DNA form, the CDR3 reads TGCGCCAGCAGGGAAGAAGGGCGGGAGGGAGGTGAGCAGTTCTTC. Protein: CASREEGREGGEQFF.